This T cell receptor (beta chain) was recovered during a study of T cell responses to AZD1222 COVID-19 vaccine. Germline V gene lookup returns CDR1 SQVTM and CDR2 ANQGSEA. The CDR3 totals 12 residues. V gave up 7 bases and J gave up 3 bases, with 12 bases separating them. Study-level points and caveats: At study baseline, merely six AZD1222 recipients were seropositive. Possibly, clonal diversity was underestimated; donors were largely white British and included more females.

A note on this clone: Its antigen is as yet unknown.

Generated by immunoSEQ multiplex PCR, the TCRdb table keeps only in-frame clones and is missing some. The table records about 130,000 clones, about nine tenths of them present only once. The material was peripheral blood, obtained on day 0 of AZD1222 vaccination. The receptor was isolated from an adult in good health. The J gene is TRBJ1-1, the V gene TRBV29-1; a possible D gene is TRBD1 (5 bases). CDR3: CSASGTDTEAFF. CDR3 coding DNA: TGCAGCGCATCCGGGACCGACACTGAAGCTTTCTTT.